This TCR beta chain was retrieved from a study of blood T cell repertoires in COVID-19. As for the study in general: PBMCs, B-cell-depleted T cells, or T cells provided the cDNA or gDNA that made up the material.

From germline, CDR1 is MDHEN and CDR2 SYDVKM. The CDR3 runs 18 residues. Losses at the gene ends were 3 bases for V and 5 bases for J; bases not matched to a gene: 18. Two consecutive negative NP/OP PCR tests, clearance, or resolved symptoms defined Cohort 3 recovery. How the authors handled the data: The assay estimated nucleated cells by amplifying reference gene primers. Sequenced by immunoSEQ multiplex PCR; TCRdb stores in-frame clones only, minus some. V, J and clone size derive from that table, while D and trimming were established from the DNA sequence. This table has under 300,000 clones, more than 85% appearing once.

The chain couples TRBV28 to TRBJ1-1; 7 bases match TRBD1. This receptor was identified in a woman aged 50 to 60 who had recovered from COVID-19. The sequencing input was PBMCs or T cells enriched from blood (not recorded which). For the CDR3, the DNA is TGTGCCAGCAGTTTTTTCAGGGTCGGGAGGGGGCGAAGGACTGAAGCTTTCTTT. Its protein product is CASSFFRVGRGRRTEAFF.